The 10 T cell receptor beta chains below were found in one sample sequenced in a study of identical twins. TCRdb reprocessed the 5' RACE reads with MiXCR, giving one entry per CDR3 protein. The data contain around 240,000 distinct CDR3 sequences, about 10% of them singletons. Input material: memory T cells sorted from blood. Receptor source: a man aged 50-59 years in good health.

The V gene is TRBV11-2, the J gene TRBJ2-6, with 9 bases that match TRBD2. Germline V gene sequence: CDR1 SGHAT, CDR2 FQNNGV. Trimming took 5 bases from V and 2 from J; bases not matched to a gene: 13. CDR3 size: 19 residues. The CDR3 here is CASSPQTLAGITGANVLTF. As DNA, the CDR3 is TGTGCCAGCAGCCCCCAGACCCTAGCGGGGATAACTGGGGCCAACGTCCTGACTTTC.

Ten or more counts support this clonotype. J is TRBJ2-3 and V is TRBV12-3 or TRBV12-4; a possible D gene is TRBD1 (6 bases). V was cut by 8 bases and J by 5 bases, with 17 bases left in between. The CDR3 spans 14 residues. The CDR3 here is CASGHRAVVDTQYF. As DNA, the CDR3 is TGTGCCAGCGGACACAGGGCTGTGGTAGATACGCAGTATTTT.

The CDR3 DNA reads as TGTGCCAGCAGCTTAGCCACACAGGGCTCCTTCTACGAGCAGTACTTC. Its translation is CASSLATQGSFYEQYF. The chain joins TRBV11-2 to TRBJ2-7; D perhaps matches TRBD1 (6 bases). The V gene's germline CDR1 is SGHAT and CDR2 FQNNGV. The CDR3 runs to 16 residues. Trimming took 1 base from V and 3 from J, leaving 16 bases between them.

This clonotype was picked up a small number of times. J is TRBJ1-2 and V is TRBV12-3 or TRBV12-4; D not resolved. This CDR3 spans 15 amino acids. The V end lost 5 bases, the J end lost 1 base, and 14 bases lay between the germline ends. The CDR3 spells CASSPQTALNYGYTF. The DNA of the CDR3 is TGTGCCAGCAGTCCGCAGACGGCGCTTAACTATGGCTACACCTTC.

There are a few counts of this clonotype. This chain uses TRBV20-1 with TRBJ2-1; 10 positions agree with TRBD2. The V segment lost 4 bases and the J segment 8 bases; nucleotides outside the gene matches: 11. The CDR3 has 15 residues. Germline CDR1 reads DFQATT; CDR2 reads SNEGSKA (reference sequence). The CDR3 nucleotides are TGCAGTGCTACCATGACAGCGGGAGGGATGGATGAGCAGTTCTTC. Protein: CSATMTAGGMDEQFF.

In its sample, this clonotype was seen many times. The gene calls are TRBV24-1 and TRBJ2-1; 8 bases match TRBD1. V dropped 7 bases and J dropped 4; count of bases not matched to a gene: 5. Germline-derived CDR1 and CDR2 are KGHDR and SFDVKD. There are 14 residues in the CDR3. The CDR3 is CATRGTGGYNEQFF. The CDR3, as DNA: TGTGCCACCAGGGGGACAGGTGGATACAATGAGCAGTTCTTC.

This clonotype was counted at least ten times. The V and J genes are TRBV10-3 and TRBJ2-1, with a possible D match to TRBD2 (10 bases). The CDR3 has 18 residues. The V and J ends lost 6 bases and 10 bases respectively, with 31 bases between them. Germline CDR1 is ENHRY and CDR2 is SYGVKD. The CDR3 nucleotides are TGTGCCATCAGCGTGGACAGGGGTCGGGCTAGCGGGAGAAGGGAGCAGTTCTTC. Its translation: CAISVDRGRASGRREQFF.

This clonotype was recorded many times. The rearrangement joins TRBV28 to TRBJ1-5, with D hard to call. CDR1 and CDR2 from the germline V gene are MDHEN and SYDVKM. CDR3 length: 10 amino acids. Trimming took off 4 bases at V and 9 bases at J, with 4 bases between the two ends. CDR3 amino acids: CASSYGPQHF. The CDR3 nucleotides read TGTGCCAGCAGTTATGGGCCCCAGCATTTT.

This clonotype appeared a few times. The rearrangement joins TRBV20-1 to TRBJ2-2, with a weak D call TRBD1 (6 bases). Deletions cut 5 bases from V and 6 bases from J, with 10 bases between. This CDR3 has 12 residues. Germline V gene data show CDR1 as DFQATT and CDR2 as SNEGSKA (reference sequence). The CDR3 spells CSAGSGAGELFF. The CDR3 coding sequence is TGCAGTGCTGGCTCAGGGGCCGGGGAGCTGTTTTTT.

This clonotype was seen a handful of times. Here the CDR3 DNA reads TGTGCCAGCACCTTAAAGGGCTATGGCTACACCTTC. It codes for CASTLKGYGYTF. This rearrangement joins TRBV3-1 to TRBJ1-2, with unresolved D. Trimming took off 7 bases at V and 4 bases at J, with 10 bases between the two ends. CDR1 LGHDT and CDR2 YNNKEL come from the germline V gene (reference sequence). The CDR3 consists of 12 residues.